Listed below are T cell receptor beta chains from one sample, sequenced in a study of T cell responses to AZD1222 COVID-19 vaccine. The protocol was immunoSEQ multiplex PCR, while the TCRdb copy is restricted to in-frame clones and leaves out a portion. The sample has around 210,000 clones; around 94% are singletons. Sequenced here: peripheral blood, sampled 28 days after the second dose of the MenACWY control vaccine. The receptors originated from an adult who received the MenACWY meningococcal vaccine as a control. Each CDR3 is given with its conserved first and last residue. Each record gives: D gene, clone size, V gene, J gene, CDR3 protein, CDR3 DNA. A D gene is named only where the DNA matches it firmly. Clone size, where shown, is once, few, many, or a class for clones that have expanded.

d_gene: .
abundance: .
v_gene: TRBV5-1
j_gene: TRBJ2-2
CDR3aa: CASSLASGRLGLNTGELFF
CDR3nt: TGCGCCAGCAGCTTGGCATCGGGCCGACTGGGCCTGAACACCGGGGAGCTGTTTTTT

d_gene: TRBD2
abundance: .
v_gene: TRBV4-3
j_gene: TRBJ2-6
CDR3aa: CASSQDAGGRYGANVLTF
CDR3nt: TGCGCCAGCAGCCAAGATGCGGGGGGGAGGTACGGGGCCAACGTCCTGACTTTC

d_gene: .
abundance: .
v_gene: TRBV7-9
j_gene: TRBJ2-5
CDR3aa: CASSLGQQETQYF
CDR3nt: TGTGCCAGCAGCTTAGGACAGCAAGAGACCCAGTACTTC

d_gene: TRBD2
abundance: .
v_gene: TRBV7-8
j_gene: TRBJ2-7
CDR3aa: CASSLGVGGGDSYEQYF
CDR3nt: TGTGCCAGCAGCTTAGGAGTGGGCGGGGGGGACTCCTACGAGCAGTACTTC

d_gene: TRBD1
abundance: .
v_gene: TRBV7-9
j_gene: TRBJ1-4
CDR3aa: CASSTGATNEKLFF
CDR3nt: TGTGCCAGCAGCACAGGGGCAACTAATGAAAAACTGTTTTTT

d_gene: TRBD1
abundance: .
v_gene: TRBV28
j_gene: TRBJ1-5
CDR3aa: CASRVTGGHQPQHF
CDR3nt: TGTGCCAGCAGGGTCACAGGGGGGCATCAGCCCCAGCATTTT

d_gene: .
abundance: .
v_gene: TRBV19
j_gene: TRBJ2-7
CDR3aa: CASSDFLGAYEQYF
CDR3nt: TGTGCCAGTAGTGACTTCCTAGGGGCCTACGAGCAGTACTTC

d_gene: TRBD2
abundance: .
v_gene: TRBV4-2
j_gene: TRBJ2-6
CDR3aa: CASSQEGGLGAGANVLTF
CDR3nt: TGTGCCAGCAGCCAAGAAGGAGGACTAGGAGCTGGGGCCAACGTCCTGACTTTC

d_gene: .
abundance: .
v_gene: TRBV15
j_gene: TRBJ2-2
CDR3aa: CATSWTRNTGELFF
CDR3nt: TGTGCCACCAGCTGGACACGAAACACCGGGGAGCTGTTTTTT

d_gene: .
abundance: .
v_gene: TRBV10-3
j_gene: TRBJ2-7
CDR3aa: CAISSPTGSSYEQYF
CDR3nt: TGTGCCATCAGCTCCCCAACGGGGAGCTCCTACGAGCAGTACTTC

d_gene: .
abundance: .
v_gene: TRBV28
j_gene: TRBJ1-2
CDR3aa: CASSLSGIPNYGYTF
CDR3nt: TGTGCCAGCAGTTTAAGTGGGATCCCTAACTATGGCTACACCTTC

d_gene: .
abundance: .
v_gene: TRBV3-1/TRBV3-2
j_gene: TRBJ2-1
CDR3aa: CASSQPRGNEQFF
CDR3nt: TGTGCCAGCAGCCAACCCAGGGGCAATGAGCAGTTCTTC

d_gene: .
abundance: .
v_gene: TRBV4-1
j_gene: TRBJ2-1
CDR3aa: CATSGLGSYNEQFF
CDR3nt: TGCGCCACTTCGGGACTGGGCTCCTACAATGAGCAGTTCTTC

d_gene: TRBD2
abundance: .
v_gene: TRBV28
j_gene: TRBJ2-7
CDR3aa: CASSLSRTSGGNEQYF
CDR3nt: TGTGCCAGCAGTTTATCCCGGACTAGCGGGGGCAACGAGCAGTACTTC

d_gene: .
abundance: once
v_gene: TRBV5-4
j_gene: TRBJ2-4
CDR3aa: CASSLGPIRRDIQYF
CDR3nt: TGTGCCAGCAGCTTGGGCCCTATAAGGCGGGACATTCAGTACTTC

d_gene: .
abundance: .
v_gene: TRBV10-3
j_gene: TRBJ1-5
CDR3aa: CAISDREDQPQHF
CDR3nt: TGTGCCATCAGTGACAGGGAGGATCAGCCCCAGCATTTT

d_gene: .
abundance: .
v_gene: TRBV20-1
j_gene: TRBJ1-5
CDR3aa: CSASSGEQFSNQPQHF
CDR3nt: TGCAGTGCTAGTAGTGGGGAACAATTTAGCAATCAGCCCCAGCATTTT

d_gene: .
abundance: .
v_gene: TRBV30
j_gene: TRBJ1-2
CDR3aa: CAWSVRGGNYGYTF
CDR3nt: TGTGCCTGGAGTGTACGAGGGGGGAACTATGGCTACACCTTC

d_gene: .
abundance: .
v_gene: TRBV7-8
j_gene: TRBJ2-3
CDR3aa: CASSLVLTDTQYF
CDR3nt: TGTGCCAGCAGCTTAGTGCTTACAGATACGCAGTATTTT

d_gene: TRBD1
abundance: .
v_gene: TRBV7-3
j_gene: TRBJ2-7
CDR3aa: CASSAQGVQYEQYF
CDR3nt: TGTGCCAGCAGCGCACAGGGGGTTCAATACGAGCAGTACTTC

d_gene: TRBD2
abundance: once
v_gene: TRBV30
j_gene: TRBJ2-1
CDR3aa: CARGLAGGVEQFF
CDR3nt: TGTGCCCGCGGACTAGCGGGAGGGGTTGAGCAGTTCTTC

d_gene: .
abundance: .
v_gene: TRBV7-2
j_gene: TRBJ2-5
CDR3aa: CASSFYPGAQYF
CDR3nt: TGTGCCAGCAGCTTTTACCCGGGGGCCCAGTACTTC

d_gene: TRBD1
abundance: .
v_gene: TRBV5-1
j_gene: TRBJ1-2
CDR3aa: CASSLRGQGLYGYTF
CDR3nt: TGCGCCAGCAGCTTGAGGGGACAGGGGCTCTATGGCTACACCTTC

d_gene: .
abundance: .
v_gene: TRBV28
j_gene: TRBJ2-3
CDR3aa: CASSRRAGFSTDTQYF
CDR3nt: TGTGCCAGCAGTCGCAGGGCAGGTTTTAGCACAGATACGCAGTATTTT

d_gene: .
abundance: .
v_gene: TRBV5-4
j_gene: TRBJ2-7
CDR3aa: CASSAWPRDYEQYF
CDR3nt: TGTGCCAGCAGCGCCTGGCCCAGGGACTACGAGCAGTACTTC

d_gene: .
abundance: .
v_gene: TRBV7-9
j_gene: TRBJ1-2
CDR3aa: CASGSWVTF
CDR3nt: TGTGCCAGCGGTTCCTGGGTCACCTTC

d_gene: TRBD2
abundance: .
v_gene: TRBV6-2/TRBV6-3
j_gene: TRBJ2-5
CDR3aa: CASSSVAGAKTQYF
CDR3nt: TGTGCCAGCAGTTCCGTAGCGGGAGCAAAGACCCAGTACTTC

d_gene: TRBD2
abundance: .
v_gene: TRBV28
j_gene: TRBJ2-7
CDR3aa: CASSLPPGGGRYNEQYF
CDR3nt: TGTGCCAGCAGTTTACCCCCCGGGGGAGGGCGATATAATGAGCAGTACTTC

d_gene: TRBD2
abundance: .
v_gene: TRBV14
j_gene: TRBJ2-2
CDR3aa: CASSQAHRDGREHRGAVF
CDR3nt: TGTGCCAGCAGCCAAGCACATCGGGACGGGAGGGAACACCGGGGAGCTGTTTTT

d_gene: TRBD1
abundance: .
v_gene: TRBV28
j_gene: TRBJ2-7
CDR3aa: CASSTTSGGTGSGEQYF
CDR3nt: TGTGCCAGCAGTACAACATCCGGTGGGACAGGGTCTGGCGAGCAGTACTTC

d_gene: TRBD1
abundance: once
v_gene: TRBV5-4
j_gene: TRBJ2-7
CDR3aa: CASSLSRGIYEQYF
CDR3nt: TGTGCCAGCAGCTTGTCCAGGGGGATCTACGAGCAGTACTTC

d_gene: .
abundance: .
v_gene: TRBV28
j_gene: TRBJ1-5
CDR3aa: CASSLGPEERSNQPQHF
CDR3nt: TGTGCCAGCAGTTTAGGGCCGGAGGAGAGAAGCAATCAGCCCCAGCATTTT

d_gene: TRBD2
abundance: few
v_gene: TRBV18
j_gene: TRBJ2-7
CDR3aa: CASSPPGGRNSYEQYF
CDR3nt: TGTGCCAGCTCACCACCGGGCGGGAGGAACTCCTACGAGCAGTACTTC

d_gene: .
abundance: .
v_gene: TRBV4-2
j_gene: TRBJ1-2
CDR3aa: CASSQERSGWTPYGYTF
CDR3nt: TGTGCCAGCAGCCAAGAAAGGAGTGGTTGGACCCCATATGGCTACACCTTC

d_gene: .
abundance: .
v_gene: TRBV6-5
j_gene: TRBJ1-2
CDR3aa: CASRARDGASGYTF
CDR3nt: TGTGCCAGCAGGGCCCGTGACGGGGCCAGTGGCTACACCTTC

d_gene: .
abundance: .
v_gene: TRBV12-3/TRBV12-4
j_gene: TRBJ1-1
CDR3aa: CASNRGWNTEAFF
CDR3nt: TGTGCCTCTAATAGGGGGTGGAACACTGAAGCTTTCTTT

d_gene: TRBD1
abundance: .
v_gene: TRBV28
j_gene: TRBJ2-5
CDR3aa: CASSLTGTEETQYF
CDR3nt: TGTGCCAGCAGCCTGACCGGGACAGAAGAGACCCAGTACTTC

d_gene: .
abundance: .
v_gene: TRBV27
j_gene: TRBJ2-7
CDR3aa: CASSFWGKSSYEQYF
CDR3nt: TGTGCCAGCAGTTTTTGGGGCAAAAGCTCCTACGAGCAGTACTTC

d_gene: TRBD1
abundance: .
v_gene: TRBV14
j_gene: TRBJ1-6
CDR3aa: CASSHPGGAGYNSPLHF
CDR3nt: TGTGCCAGCAGCCACCCAGGGGGCGCGGGGTATAATTCACCCCTCCACTTT

d_gene: TRBD2
abundance: .
v_gene: TRBV5-4
j_gene: TRBJ2-6
CDR3aa: CASSDGVAGAGANVLTF
CDR3nt: TGTGCCAGCAGCGACGGTGTAGCGGGAGCTGGGGCCAACGTCCTGACTTTC

d_gene: .
abundance: .
v_gene: TRBV5-5
j_gene: TRBJ2-7
CDR3aa: CASSLAWTVSYEQYF
CDR3nt: TGTGCCAGCAGCTTGGCCTGGACAGTCTCCTACGAGCAGTACTTC

d_gene: .
abundance: .
v_gene: TRBV6-4
j_gene: TRBJ2-3
CDR3aa: CASSDGQGGTDTQYF
CDR3nt: TGTGCCAGCAGTGACGGACAGGGAGGGACAGATACGCAGTATTTT

d_gene: .
abundance: .
v_gene: TRBV28
j_gene: TRBJ1-6
CDR3aa: CASSLGTGPSPLHF
CDR3nt: TGTGCCAGCAGTTTAGGTACGGGCCCCTCACCCCTCCACTTT

d_gene: .
abundance: .
v_gene: TRBV3-1/TRBV3-2
j_gene: TRBJ1-5
CDR3aa: CASSQGRGNQPQHF
CDR3nt: TGTGCCAGCAGCCAAGGGCGGGGCAATCAGCCCCAGCATTTT

d_gene: TRBD1
abundance: .
v_gene: TRBV9
j_gene: TRBJ1-1
CDR3aa: CASSVGQGGTNTEAFF
CDR3nt: TGTGCCAGCAGCGTTGGACAGGGCGGGACGAACACTGAAGCTTTCTTT

d_gene: TRBD1
abundance: .
v_gene: TRBV19
j_gene: TRBJ2-1
CDR3aa: CASSVLQGAAYNEQFF
CDR3nt: TGTGCCAGTAGTGTCCTACAGGGGGCTGCTTACAATGAGCAGTTCTTC

d_gene: TRBD1
abundance: .
v_gene: TRBV27
j_gene: TRBJ1-2
CDR3aa: CASSPGTGEYYGYTF
CDR3nt: TGTGCCAGCAGTCCGGGGACAGGGGAATACTATGGCTACACCTTC

d_gene: .
abundance: .
v_gene: TRBV29-1
j_gene: TRBJ1-2
CDR3aa: CSVRGDGYTF
CDR3nt: TGCAGCGTTCGGGGAGATGGCTACACCTTC

d_gene: .
abundance: .
v_gene: TRBV7-3
j_gene: TRBJ2-3
CDR3aa: CASSFGSSSADTQYF
CDR3nt: TGTGCCAGCAGCTTTGGTTCTAGCTCGGCAGATACGCAGTATTTT

d_gene: .
abundance: .
v_gene: TRBV5-4
j_gene: TRBJ2-7
CDR3aa: CASSSQLSSYEQYF
CDR3nt: TGTGCCAGCAGCTCACAGTTGAGCTCCTACGAGCAGTACTTC

d_gene: TRBD1
abundance: once
v_gene: TRBV5-1
j_gene: TRBJ2-1
CDR3aa: CASSSRQGANNEQFF
CDR3nt: TGCGCCAGCAGCTCCCGACAGGGAGCTAACAATGAGCAGTTCTTC

d_gene: .
abundance: .
v_gene: TRBV27
j_gene: TRBJ1-2
CDR3aa: CASSLGRNTNYGYTF
CDR3nt: TGTGCCAGCAGTTTGGGCAGGAACACTAACTATGGCTACACCTTT

d_gene: TRBD2
abundance: .
v_gene: TRBV10-2
j_gene: TRBJ2-1
CDR3aa: CASRGTSGTEEQFF
CDR3nt: TGCGCCAGCAGGGGGACTAGCGGTACCGAGGAGCAGTTCTTC

d_gene: .
abundance: .
v_gene: TRBV4-3
j_gene: TRBJ1-3
CDR3aa: CASSQESPKSSGNTIYF
CDR3nt: TGCGCCAGCAGCCAAGAGTCCCCCAAGAGCTCTGGAAACACCATATATTTT

d_gene: .
abundance: .
v_gene: TRBV3-1/TRBV3-2
j_gene: TRBJ2-7
CDR3aa: CASSQFRTQATSEQYF
CDR3nt: TGTGCCAGCAGCCAATTCCGGACACAGGCGACGAGCGAGCAGTACTTC

d_gene: .
abundance: .
v_gene: TRBV19
j_gene: TRBJ1-2
CDR3aa: CASSAQGEGIYGYTF
CDR3nt: TGTGCCAGTAGCGCGCAGGGCGAAGGGATCTATGGCTACACCTTC

d_gene: TRBD1
abundance: .
v_gene: TRBV30
j_gene: TRBJ1-1
CDR3aa: CAWGQGYTEAFF
CDR3nt: TGTGCCTGGGGACAGGGATACACTGAAGCTTTCTTT

d_gene: .
abundance: .
v_gene: TRBV3-1/TRBV3-2
j_gene: TRBJ2-7
CDR3aa: CASNVGYEQYF
CDR3nt: TGTGCCAGCAACGTGGGCTACGAGCAGTACTTC

d_gene: TRBD1
abundance: once
v_gene: TRBV28
j_gene: TRBJ1-1
CDR3aa: CASSYRGPHTEAFF
CDR3nt: TGTGCCAGCAGTTACAGGGGGCCCCACACTGAAGCTTTCTTT